The sequence of this T cell receptor beta chain was determined in a study of blood T cell repertoires in COVID-19. V gave up 6 bases and J gave up 2 bases, with 11 bases separating them. Germline values: CDR1 MNHEY, CDR2 SVGAGI. CDR3 length: 13 residues. Libraries were prepared by immunoSEQ multiplex PCR; TCRdb keeps only in-frame clonotypes and omits some of them. This sample yields 88,000 or so clones, of which about 89% are seen a single time; 1.2% belongs to the top ten. The TCR comes from a woman aged 45-65 years with acute COVID-19. Input material: PBMCs or T cells enriched from blood (not recorded which). V usage is TRBV6-5 and J usage is TRBJ2-7, with a possible D match to TRBD1 (5 bases). CDR3 in amino acids: CASSAGNTYEQYF. Written as DNA, the CDR3 is TGTGCCAGCAGCGCAGGGAACACCTACGAGCAGTACTTC.